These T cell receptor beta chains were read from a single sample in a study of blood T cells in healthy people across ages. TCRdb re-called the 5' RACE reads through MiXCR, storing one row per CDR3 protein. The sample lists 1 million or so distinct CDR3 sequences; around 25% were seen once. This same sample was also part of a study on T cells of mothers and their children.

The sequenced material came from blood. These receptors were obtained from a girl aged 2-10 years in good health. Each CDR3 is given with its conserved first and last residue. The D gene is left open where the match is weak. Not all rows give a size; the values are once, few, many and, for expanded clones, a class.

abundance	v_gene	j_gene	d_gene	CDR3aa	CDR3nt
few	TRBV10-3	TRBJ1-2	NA	CAISVEGNYGYTF	TGTGCCATCAGTGTTGAGGGGAACTATGGCTACACCTTC
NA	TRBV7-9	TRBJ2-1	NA	CASSTAYGDGEQFF	TGTGCCAGCAGCACCGCTTATGGGGACGGTGAGCAGTTCTTC
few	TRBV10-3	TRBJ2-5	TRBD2	CAISLAGDQETQYF	TGTGCCATCAGTCTAGCGGGGGACCAAGAGACCCAGTACTTC
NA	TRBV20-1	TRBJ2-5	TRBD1	CSARGTGGPSEEQYF	TGCAGTGCTAGGGGGACAGGGGGCCCATCGGAGGAGCAGTACTTC
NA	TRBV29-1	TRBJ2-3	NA	CSSGTGTDTQYF	TGCAGCTCCGGGACTGGGACAGATACGCAGTATTTT
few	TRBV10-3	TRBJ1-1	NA	CAISEGGANTEAFF	TGTGCCATCAGTGAAGGCGGGGCGAACACTGAAGCTTTCTTT
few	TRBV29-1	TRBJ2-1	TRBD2	CSVERLAGVNEQFF	TGCAGCGTTGAACGGCTAGCGGGAGTCAATGAGCAGTTCTTC
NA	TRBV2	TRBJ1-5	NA	CASKQGRTHNQPQHF	TGTGCCAGCAAGCAGGGAAGGACTCACAATCAGCCCCAGCATTTT
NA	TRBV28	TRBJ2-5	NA	CASSLWENSGTRQETQYF	TGTGCCAGCAGTCTATGGGAAAATTCTGGGACACGACAAGAGACCCAGTACTTC
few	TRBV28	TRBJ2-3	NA	CASSSPGGPPLTQYF	TGTGCCAGCAGTTCCCCGGGGGGCCCACCCCTTACGCAGTATTTT
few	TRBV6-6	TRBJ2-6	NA	CASSSNRVGANVLTF	TGTGCCAGCAGTTCCAACAGGGTTGGGGCCAACGTCCTGACTTTC
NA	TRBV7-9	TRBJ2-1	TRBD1	CASSSPGQGVLSSSYNEQFF	TGTGCCAGCAGCTCTCCGGGACAGGGGGTTCTCTCGAGCTCCTACAATGAGCAGTTCTTC
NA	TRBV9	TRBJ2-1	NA	CASSVSPSSYNEQFF	TGTGCCAGCAGCGTTTCTCCGAGCTCCTACAATGAGCAGTTCTTC
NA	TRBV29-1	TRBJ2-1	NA	CSVDRREESNEQFF	TGCAGCGTTGATAGGAGGGAGGAGTCCAATGAGCAGTTCTTC
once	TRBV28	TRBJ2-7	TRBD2	CASSFGSGRYVQYF	TGTGCCAGCAGTTTCGGGAGCGGGAGATACGTGCAGTACTTC
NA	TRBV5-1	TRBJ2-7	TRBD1	CASSPGQMNYEQYF	TGCGCCAGCAGCCCGGGACAGATGAACTACGAGCAGTACTTC
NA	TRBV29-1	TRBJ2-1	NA	CSVVGLPNEQFF	TGCAGCGTTGTTGGACTCCCCAACGAGCAGTTCTTC
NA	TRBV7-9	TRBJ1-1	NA	CASGREPEAFF	TGTGCCAGCGGCAGAGAGCCTGAAGCTTTCTTT
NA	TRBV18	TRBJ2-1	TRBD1	CASSYPGTGENEQFF	TGTGCCAGCTCATACCCCGGGACAGGGGAGAATGAGCAGTTCTTC
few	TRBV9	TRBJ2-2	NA	CASSVVPLNTGELFF	TGTGCCAGCAGCGTAGTCCCCCTGAACACCGGGGAGCTGTTTTTT
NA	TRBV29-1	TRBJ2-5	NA	CSVEDNYGQYF	TGCAGCGTTGAAGACAACTACGGGCAGTACTTC
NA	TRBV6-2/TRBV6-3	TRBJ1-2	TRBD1	CASVPAGQAHGYTF	TGTGCCAGCGTCCCGGCGGGACAGGCCCATGGCTACACCTTC
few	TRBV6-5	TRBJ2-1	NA	CASSYSRTYNEQFF	TGTGCCAGCAGTTACTCTCGAACATACAATGAGCAGTTCTTC
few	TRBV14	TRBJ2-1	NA	CASTLLAVNYNEQFF	TGTGCCAGCACCCTGCTTGCTGTGAATTACAATGAGCAGTTCTTC
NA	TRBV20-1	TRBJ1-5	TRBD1	CSAIQQGSSNQPQHF	TGCAGTGCCATCCAACAGGGGAGTAGCAATCAGCCCCAGCATTTT
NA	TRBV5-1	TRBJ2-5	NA	CASSLAGSSAPWETQYF	TGCGCCAGCAGCTTGGCCGGGAGTAGCGCCCCTTGGGAGACCCAGTACTTC
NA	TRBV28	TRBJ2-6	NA	CASSRPTGTPNVLTF	TGTGCCAGCAGTCGCCCGACGGGGACCCCCAACGTCCTGACTTTC
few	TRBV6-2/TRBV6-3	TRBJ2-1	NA	CASRSENLGYNEQFF	TGTGCCAGCAGGTCCGAAAACCTGGGTTACAATGAGCAGTTCTTC
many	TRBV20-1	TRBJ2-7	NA	CSARDQGYEQYF	TGCAGTGCTAGAGATCAAGGGTACGAGCAGTACTTC
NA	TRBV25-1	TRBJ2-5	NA	CASSESERMQVTQYF	TGTGCCAGCAGTGAATCGGAGCGTATGCAAGTGACCCAGTACTTC
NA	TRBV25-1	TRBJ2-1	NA	CASSRYSGTRAEQFF	TGTGCCAGCAGTCGGTACAGCGGAACCCGGGCTGAGCAGTTCTTC
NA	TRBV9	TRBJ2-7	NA	CASSVLPDSSYEQYF	TGTGCCAGCAGCGTACTCCCGGACAGCTCCTACGAGCAGTACTTC
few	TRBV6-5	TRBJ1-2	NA	CASSSATNYGYTF	TGTGCCAGCTCTAGCGCTACTAACTATGGCTACACCTTC
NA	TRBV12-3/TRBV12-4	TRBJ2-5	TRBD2	CASTVAGTETQYF	TGTGCCAGCACCGTAGCGGGAACAGAGACCCAGTACTTC
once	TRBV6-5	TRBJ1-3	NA	CASQVTSGNTIYF	TGTGCCAGCCAGGTGACCTCTGGAAACACCATATATTTT
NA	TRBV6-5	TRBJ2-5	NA	CASSSGRGAGETQYF	TGTGCCAGCAGTTCGGGACGGGGGGCCGGAGAGACCCAGTACTTC
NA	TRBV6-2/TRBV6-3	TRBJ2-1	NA	CASSAASRYEQFF	TGTGCCAGCAGTGCAGCCAGTAGGTACGAGCAGTTCTTC
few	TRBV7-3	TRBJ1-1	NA	CASREQGLENTEAFF	TGTGCCAGCAGAGAACAGGGTTTAGAGAACACTGAAGCTTTCTTT
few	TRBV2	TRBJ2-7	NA	CASTPFIARGDEQYF	TGTGCCAGCACCCCGTTTATAGCGCGGGGCGACGAGCAGTACTTC
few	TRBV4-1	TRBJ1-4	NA	CASSQDPVEVQGPLGMFF	TGCGCCAGCAGCCAAGATCCCGTAGAGGTACAGGGACCCCTAGGGATGTTTTTT